These 2 T cell receptor beta chains came from one sample sequenced in a study of cytomegalovirus exposure and HLA in healthy donors. The PCR contained 60 Vbeta and 13 Jbeta primers. The repertoire was sequenced with immunoSEQ multiplex PCR; TCRdb's copy has only in-frame clones and lacks some. The sample consists of tens of thousands of clones, 78% of them appearing once. Sequencing used PBMCs. These receptors were collected from a middle-aged woman in good health and CMV-seropositive.

The rearrangement links TRBV19 to TRBJ1-2; a possible D gene is TRBD1 (6 bases). Trimming pared 2 bases from V and 6 bases from J, leaving 13 bases between. Germline lookup yields CDR1 LNHDA and CDR2 SQIVND (reference sequence). This CDR3 comprises 14 residues. The chain's CDR3 is CASSISTGTNGYTF. DNA for the CDR3: TGTGCCAGTAGTATAAGTACAGGGACTAATGGCTACACCTTC.

The gene calls are TRBV2 and TRBJ2-7, with 7 bases lining up with TRBD1. V dropped 7 bases and J dropped 3; count of bases not matched to a gene: 6. This CDR3 is 13 amino acids long. CDR1 is SNHLY and CDR2 is FYNNEI in the germline V gene. The DNA for the CDR3 is TGTGCCAGCATCCTCCGACAGGGCTACGAGCAGTACTTC. Amino acid sequence: CASILRQGYEQYF.